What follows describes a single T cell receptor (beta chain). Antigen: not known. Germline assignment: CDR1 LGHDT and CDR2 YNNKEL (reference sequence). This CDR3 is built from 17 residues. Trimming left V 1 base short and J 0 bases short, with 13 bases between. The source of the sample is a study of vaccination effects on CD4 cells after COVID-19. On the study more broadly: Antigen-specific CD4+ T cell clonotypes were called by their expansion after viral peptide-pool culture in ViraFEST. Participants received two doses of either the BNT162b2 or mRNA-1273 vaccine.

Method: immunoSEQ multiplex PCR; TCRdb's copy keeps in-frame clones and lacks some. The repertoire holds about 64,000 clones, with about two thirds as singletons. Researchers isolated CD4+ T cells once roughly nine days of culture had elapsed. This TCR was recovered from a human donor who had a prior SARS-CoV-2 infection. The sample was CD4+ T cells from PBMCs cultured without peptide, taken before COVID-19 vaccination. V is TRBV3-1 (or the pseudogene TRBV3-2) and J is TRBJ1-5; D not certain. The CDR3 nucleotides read TGTGCCAGCAGCCAAGGTTGGCCAGCAAATAGCAATCAGCCCCAGCATTTT. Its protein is CASSQGWPANSNQPQHF.